These 28 T cell receptor beta chains originate from one sample sequenced in a study of memory CD4+ T cells and cytomegalovirus serostatus. The data were produced by immunoSEQ multiplex PCR, yet TCRdb's version contains in-frame clones alone and is incomplete. This table holds 65,000 to 95,000 clones, more than 70% found once. The sort gate was single viable CD3+CD4+CD8-CD45RO+ cells for memory CD4+ T cells. Sequencing was done on a sample of memory CD4+ T cells from blood. Receptors were obtained from an adult in good health and CMV-seronegative.

The rearrangement joins TRBV12-2 to TRBJ2-1. TRBV12-2 is a pseudogene locus. The CDR3 length is 14 residues. The CDR3 DNA sequence: TGTGCAAGTCGCCCGCTTGGGGCCTACAATGAGCAGTTCTTC. This sequence encodes CASRPLGAYNEQFF.

A remark on this clone: Distinct nucleotide sequences in the sample also encode this CDR3. CDR3 in DNA: TGTGCCAGCAGCTTAGTCCTGAACACTGAAGCTTTCTTT. Translating it yields CASSLVLNTEAFF. V usage is TRBV7-9 and J usage is TRBJ1-1; no clear D gene. The CDR3 is 13 amino acids. Per the germline V gene, CDR1 is SEHNR and CDR2 is FQNEAQ (reference sequence). V lost 1 base and J 0 bases, leaving 3 bases between the germline ends.

In this sample, this clone turned up a few times. The J gene is TRBJ2-1, the V gene TRBV27; tentative D call: TRBD2 (7 bases). Germline V CDR1 and CDR2: MNHEY, SMNVEV (reference sequence). The CDR3 is made up of 14 amino acids. The V and J ends lost 1 base and 7 bases respectively, with 11 bases between them. The CDR3 DNA sequence: TGTGCCAGCAGTTTATTGGGGGGGCAGAATGAGCAGTTCTTC. Its protein product is CASSLLGGQNEQFF.

This clone occurred a few times. The gene calls are TRBV19 and TRBJ1-6; D is undetermined. The CDR3 consists of 15 residues. Germline V gene data show CDR1 as LNHDA and CDR2 as SQIVND (reference sequence). The ends were cut back, 1 base at V and 8 bases at J, with 12 bases in the middle. The CDR3 DNA is TGTGCCAGTAGTATAGGGACTGTCGATTATTCACCCCTCCACTTT. It translates to CASSIGTVDYSPLHF.

The chain uses TRBV25-1 and TRBJ2-3; 10 bases are shared with TRBD2. Losses at the gene ends were 4 bases for V and 2 bases for J; bases not matched to a gene: 6. CDR1 and CDR2 from the germline V gene are MGHDK and SYGVNS. The CDR3 sequence is 16 residues long. In nucleotides, the CDR3 is TGTGCCAGCAGTGTTCCTAGCGGGGGATACACAGATACGCAGTATTTT. This gives the protein CASSVPSGGYTDTQYF.

The V call is TRBV7-3, the J call TRBJ2-1; D is ambiguous. The CDR3 length is 17 residues. Trimming removed 1 base at V and 2 bases at J, with 15 bases between. Germline V gene lookup returns CDR1 SGHTA and CDR2 FQGTGA. CDR3 sequence (DNA): TGTGCCAGCAGCTTAATTTCGTCAGGACCGCCCTACAATGAGCAGTTCTTC. This codes for CASSLISSGPPYNEQFF.

V usage is TRBV5-4 and J usage is TRBJ2-3; D is unclear. Per the germline V gene, CDR1 is SGHNT and CDR2 is YYREEE (reference sequence). With 4 bases removed from V and 0 bases from J, the gap between germline ends came to 6 bases. CDR3 length equals 13 residues. The CDR3 reads CASSAPSTDTQYF. The DNA for the CDR3 is TGTGCCAGCAGCGCCCCTAGCACAGATACGCAGTATTTT.

This clone has just one count. Other DNA sequences in the same sample also yield this CDR3. The chain employs TRBV6-5 and TRBJ1-4, with 7 bases fitting TRBD1. V lost 2 bases to trimming and J lost 5 bases; unmatched junction nucleotides: 5. CDR1 and CDR2 from the germline V gene are MNHEY and SVGAGI. This CDR3 has 15 amino acids. The CDR3 nucleotides read TGTGCCAGCAGTTACAGGGGGACAGAAAATGAAAAACTGTTTTTT. Its translation is CASSYRGTENEKLFF.

V usage is TRBV27 and J usage is TRBJ1-2, with unresolved D. V lost 2 bases to trimming and J lost 1 base, with 11 bases between them. Germline V gives CDR1 MNHEY, CDR2 SMNVEV (reference sequence). The CDR3 is 15 amino acids. CDR3 residues: CASSLEEECNYGYTF. The CDR3 coding sequence is TGTGCCAGCAGTTTAGAAGAAGAGTGTAACTATGGCTACACCTTC.

The chain joins TRBV5-4 to TRBJ2-3, with D perhaps being TRBD1 or TRBD2 (6 bases each). The V end was cut by 1 base, the J end by 6 bases, with 12 bases between. The CDR3 is made up of 14 amino acids. Germline CDR1 is SGHNT and CDR2 is YYREEE (reference sequence). CDR3 nucleotides: TGTGCCAGCAGCTTGAAGTCGGGGGCGGATACGCAGTATTTT. This encodes CASSLKSGADTQYF.

This chain uses TRBV11-3 with TRBJ2-1, with 9 bases matching TRBD1. Germline V gene lookup returns CDR1 SGHNT and CDR2 YENEEA. The CDR3 is 15 residues long. Unmatched junction bases numbered 7, after V lost 5 bases and J lost 5 bases. In nucleotides, the CDR3 is TGTGCCAGCAGCCTTTTTGGACAGGGGAACAATGAGCAGTTCTTC. It is translated as CASSLFGQGNNEQFF.

The genes are TRBV7-9 and TRBJ1-3; TRBD1 might be the D (5 bases). Germline V CDR1 and CDR2: SEHNR, FQNEAQ (reference sequence). V was shortened by 6 bases and J by 4 bases, with 16 bases between the two germline ends. The CDR3 has 15 residues. CDR3: CASSLAGGDGNTIYF. In DNA form, the CDR3 reads TGTGCCAGCAGTCTCGCCGGGGGGGACGGAAACACCATATATTTT.

J is TRBJ2-2 and V is TRBV6-1; 7 nucleotides agree with TRBD2. V shed 11 bases, J shed 3 bases, and the junction held 6 bases outside the gene matches. Per germline, CDR1 MNHNS and CDR2 SASEGT. The CDR3 covers 13 residues. CDR3 sequence: CASAGLDTGELFF. CDR3 coding DNA: TGTGCCTCAGCGGGGTTGGACACCGGGGAGCTGTTTTTT.

The V and J genes are TRBV19 and TRBJ2-1; D remains unclear. CDR3 size: 15 residues. Deletions cut 1 base from V and 0 bases from J, with 7 bases between. Germline loops: CDR1 LNHDA, CDR2 SQIVND (reference sequence). CDR3 region: CASSIGLDSYNEQFF. The CDR3 DNA reads as TGTGCCAGTAGTATAGGTCTAGACTCCTACAATGAGCAGTTCTTC.

The J gene is TRBJ1-6, the V gene TRBV2; D gene uncertain. V was pared by 4 bases and J by 5 bases, with 12 bases between. The CDR3 is 15 amino acids. Germline-derived CDR1 and CDR2 are SNHLY and FYNNEI. The DNA for the CDR3 is TGTGCCAGCAGTGTTTCGGACCCCAATAATTCACCCCTCCACTTT. It yields the protein CASSVSDPNNSPLHF.

The chain is built from TRBV2 and TRBJ1-1, with D unresolved. The V gene's germline CDR1 is SNHLY and CDR2 FYNNEI. V lost 8 bases to trimming and J lost 4 bases, with 17 bases between them. This CDR3 has 14 residues. The CDR3, as DNA: TGTGCCAGCCAAACACAGACGCCAGGCACTGAAGCTTTCTTT. Protein sequence: CASQTQTPGTEAFF.

This clone appeared a single time. At the DNA level, this CDR3 is encoded by other sequences in the same sample as well. This chain uses TRBV5-1 with TRBJ1-2, with D hard to call. This CDR3 contains 14 residues. The germline V gene has CDR1 SGHRS and CDR2 YFSETQ. V lost 0 bases to trimming and J lost 4 bases, with 10 bases between them. The CDR3 DNA follows: TGCGCCAGCAGCTTGGGGGAATCTCGCTATGGCTACACCTTC. It translates to CASSLGESRYGYTF.

The chain recombines TRBV5-5 with TRBJ1-1; D unresolved. The CDR3 extends over 12 amino acids. The ends were cut back, 4 bases at V and 4 bases at J, with 8 bases in the middle. Germline loops: CDR1 SGHKS, CDR2 YYEKEE (reference sequence). CDR3 region: CASSPAGTEAFF. CDR3 DNA sequence: TGTGCCAGCAGCCCAGCTGGCACTGAAGCTTTCTTT. Using reference TRBV5-5 and TRBJ1-1 for the parts outside the CDR3, the full variable domain is DAGVTQSPTHLIKTRGQQVTLRCSPISGHKSVSWYQQVLGQGPQFIFQYYEKEERGRGNFPDRFSARQFPNYSSELNVNALLLGDSALYLCASSPAGTEAFFGQGTRLTVV.

The chain links TRBV19 to TRBJ2-7, with TRBD1 matching 10 bases. Looked up from germline, CDR1 is LNHDA and CDR2 is SQIVND (reference sequence). The CDR3 spans 15 residues. Germline trimming cut 5 bases from V and 4 bases from J; bases unmatched to any gene: 8. The CDR3 protein is CASSHGGTGVYEQYF. In DNA, the CDR3 is TGTGCCAGTAGTCACGGCGGGACAGGGGTATACGAGCAGTACTTC.

This chain uses TRBV7-8 with TRBJ2-1; either TRBD1 or TRBD2 may fit D (7 bases each). The CDR3 has 14 amino acids. The germline gives CDR1 SGHVS, CDR2 FQNEAQ. V lost 3 bases and J 7 bases, leaving 13 bases between the germline ends. The CDR3 region is CASSFPRGGNEQFF. Written as DNA, the CDR3 is TGTGCCAGCAGCTTTCCCAGGGGGGGGAATGAGCAGTTCTTC.

The table lists this clone with a few counts. The V call is TRBV9, the J call TRBJ2-2, with D unclear. V lost 3 bases and J 1 base, leaving 10 bases between the germline ends. CDR1 and CDR2 from the germline V gene are SGDLS and YYNGEE. This CDR3 has 15 residues. The CDR3, as DNA: TGTGCCAGCAGCGCCTATGGTAGGAACACCGGGGAGCTGTTTTTT. As protein: CASSAYGRNTGELFF.

The rearrangement uses TRBV7-2 and TRBJ2-7; TRBD2 matches 11 bases. CDR3 length: 15 residues. Germline trimming cut 5 bases from V and 2 bases from J; bases unmatched to any gene: 5. Germline CDR1 and CDR2: SGHTA and FQGNSA. The CDR3 bases are TGTGCCAGCAGCCTGGGACTAGCGGCCACCTACGAGCAGTACTTC. Translated: CASSLGLAATYEQYF.

Of note for this clone: Different DNA sequences within this sample yield the same CDR3. The chain couples TRBV30 to TRBJ1-4; D unclear. With 0 bases removed from V and 7 bases from J, the gap between germline ends came to 3 bases. From germline, CDR1 is GTSNPN and CDR2 SVGIG (reference sequence). CDR3 length: 11 residues. CDR3 coding DNA: TGTGCCTGGAGTGTAGGTGAAAAACTGTTTTTT. Residues: CAWSVGEKLFF.

The V gene is TRBV18, the J gene TRBJ1-2; possible D gene TRBD1, 5 bases. With 0 bases removed from V and 6 bases from J, the gap between germline ends came to 11 bases. The CDR3 consists of 14 residues. The germline V gene has CDR1 KGHSH and CDR2 LQKENI. For the CDR3, the DNA is TGTGCCAGCTCACCACCGGTATTAGGGGATGGCTACACCTTC. It specifies CASSPPVLGDGYTF.

This clone was observed a handful of times. Other DNA sequences from this sample encode an identical CDR3 as well. This sequence joins TRBV2 and TRBJ1-1; 7 bases match TRBD1. V was clipped by 6 bases and J by 8 bases; unmatched bases: 3. The CDR3 totals 11 residues. Germline CDR1 is SNHLY and CDR2 is FYNNEI. The CDR3 DNA reads TGTGCCAGCAGGCAGACAGGGGAAGCTTTCTTT. This gives the protein CASRQTGEAFF. The complete variable domain, with remaining parts taken from reference TRBV2 and TRBJ1-1, reads EPEVTQTPSHQVTQMGQEVILRCVPISNHLYFYWYRQILGQKVEFLVSFYNNEISEKSEIFDDQFSVERPDGSNFTLKIRSTKLEDSAMYFCASRQTGEAFFGQGTRLTVV.

This clone was picked up a small number of times. An end of the junction differs from the germline gene, which may be a read error. This rearrangement joins TRBV6-6 to TRBJ2-7, with a weak D call TRBD1 (6 bases). This CDR3 spans 14 amino acids. CDR1 MNHNY and CDR2 SVGAGI come from the germline V gene (reference sequence). The CDR3 DNA sequence: TGTGCCAGCAGATATCACACAGGGTCCTCCGAGCAGTACTTC. Residues: CASRYHTGSSEQYF.

The rearrangement uses TRBV28 and TRBJ2-5, with D hard to call. This CDR3 is built from 13 residues. Trimming cost V 6 bases and J 7 bases, with 15 bases left between them. Germline V gives CDR1 MDHEN, CDR2 SYDVKM. The CDR3 is CASRFSFRGTQYF. In DNA form, the CDR3 reads TGTGCCAGCAGGTTCTCTTTCCGAGGGACCCAGTACTTC.

This clone qualifies as medium-sized (0.01 to 0.1%). The chain carries TRBV6-6 and TRBJ1-4; no definite D call. The CDR3 is made up of 15 amino acids. Germline CDR1 is MNHNY and CDR2 is SVGAGI (reference sequence). Trimming removed 7 bases at V and 5 bases at J, with 17 bases between. The DNA of the CDR3 is TGTGCCAGCACCAGAGGGCACAGTCAAAATGAAAAACTGTTTTTT. Translating gives CASTRGHSQNEKLFF.